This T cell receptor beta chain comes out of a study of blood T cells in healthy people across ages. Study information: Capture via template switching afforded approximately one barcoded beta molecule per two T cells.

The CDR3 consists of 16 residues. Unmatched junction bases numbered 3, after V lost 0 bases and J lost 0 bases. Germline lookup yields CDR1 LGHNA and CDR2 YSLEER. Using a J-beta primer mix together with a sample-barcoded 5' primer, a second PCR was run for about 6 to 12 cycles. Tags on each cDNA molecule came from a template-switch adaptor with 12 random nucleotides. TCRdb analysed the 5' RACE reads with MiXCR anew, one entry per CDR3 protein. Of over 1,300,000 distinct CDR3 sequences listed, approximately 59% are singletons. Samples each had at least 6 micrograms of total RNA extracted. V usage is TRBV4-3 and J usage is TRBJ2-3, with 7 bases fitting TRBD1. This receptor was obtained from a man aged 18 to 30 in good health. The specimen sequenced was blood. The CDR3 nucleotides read TGCGCCAGCAGCCAAGATGGGACAGCGAGCACAGATACGCAGTATTTT. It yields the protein CASSQDGTASTDTQYF.